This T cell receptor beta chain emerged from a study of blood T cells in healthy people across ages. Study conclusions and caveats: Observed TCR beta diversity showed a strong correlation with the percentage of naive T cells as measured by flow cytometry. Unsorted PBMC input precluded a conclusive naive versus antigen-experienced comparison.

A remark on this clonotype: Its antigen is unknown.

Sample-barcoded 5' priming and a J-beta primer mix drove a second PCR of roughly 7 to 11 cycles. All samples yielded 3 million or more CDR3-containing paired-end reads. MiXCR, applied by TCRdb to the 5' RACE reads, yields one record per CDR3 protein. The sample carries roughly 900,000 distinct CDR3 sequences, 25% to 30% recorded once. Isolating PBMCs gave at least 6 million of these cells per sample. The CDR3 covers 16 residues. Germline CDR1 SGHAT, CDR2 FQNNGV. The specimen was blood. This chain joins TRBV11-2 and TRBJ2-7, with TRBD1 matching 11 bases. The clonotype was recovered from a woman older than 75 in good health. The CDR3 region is CAGSPVRDRGFYEQYV. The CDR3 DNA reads TGTGCCGGCAGCCCAGTTCGGGACAGGGGGTTCTACGAGCAGTACGTC.